This TCR beta chain was found in a study of blood T cell repertoires in COVID-19 (dated by TCRdb to 2019 to 2021). Turning to the overall study: Samples covering the acute and convalescent phases of COVID-19 were provided by collaborators in the United States, Italy and Spain. A de-identified subject ID, COVID-19 status, age in years and sex were almost always included in the sample metadata. Samples came from the ongoing ImmuneRACE study (first 160 participants) plus 1,254 subjects from 6 global collaborators. The repertoires were made available in a free public database intended to serve as a resource for research on the immune response to SARS-CoV-2. The material from the prospective study consisted of cDNA or gDNA derived from T cells, B-cell-depleted T cells, or PBMCs. Subjects who had been exposed to COVID-19, were actively infected with it, or had recovered from it provided the deeply sampled blood TCRbeta repertoires that made up the dataset. Where available, HLA class I and class II types were obtained from metadata supplied by the sample provider rather than from assay-based typing.

Enrolling through a virtual design, the prospective study's participants ranged in age from roughly 18 to 90 years and lived across roughly 24 United States geographic areas. Cohort assignment in the prospective study relied on participant-reported clinical history from a screening survey and a study questionnaire. Each participant in the prospective study had whole blood, serum and a nasopharyngeal or oropharyngeal swab collected by mobile phlebotomists. Additional blood draws and questionnaires over a 2-month period could optionally be provided by prospective study participants. Blood samples from the prospective study were shipped frozen or at room temperature prior to DNA extraction. The CDR1 and CDR2 encoded by the germline V gene are SGDLS and YYNGEE. There are 12 amino acids in the CDR3, from cysteine to phenylalanine inclusive. Of all the DNA, just the CDR3 is kept, 36 bases in frame from base 1. V and J lose 2 bases and 5 bases, and a span of 4 bases separates them.

The investigation overall reported the following: Clinical and demographic metadata were provided uncurated, with the amount varying by source and participant.

Remarks on this clone: Its antigen specificity is not known. No much larger clone is present one base from it, and per-base qualities are unavailable.

TCRbeta CDR3 regions were amplified from genomic DNA using the immunoSEQ Assay, a bias-controlled multiplex PCR. In the original analysis: Within the assay, amplification of reference gene primers was used to estimate how many nucleated cells each sample contained. To quantify the absolute abundance of each unique TCRbeta CDR3 rearrangement, sequence reads were collapsed and filtered. For each sample, productive Simpson clonality was calculated as the square root of Simpson's diversity index over productive rearrangements. As stored in TCRdb, this immuneACCESS dataset retains in-frame rearrangements with V and J assigned. A fraction of the clones does not appear; measured against another copy, unresolved V genes explain less than half of the discrepancy, and the remainder lacks a known reason. D and trimming come from the DNA, and the V and J calls and clone size come from that table. This sample is represented by about 200,000 clones; about 83% of them were singletons. The ten largest clones represent about 5.6% of the sample.

The sequence is built from TRBV9 and TRBJ2-2, with the D gene call left open. The sample consisted of PBMCs or T cells enriched from blood (not recorded which). The clonotype originates from a man between 40 and 49 years old with acute COVID-19. The sequenced DNA: TGTGCCAGCAGCGTTTATACCGGGGAGCTGTTTTTT. It specifies CASSVYTGELFF. The CDR3, completed at both ends by the reference TRBV9 and TRBJ2-2 genes, gives the full variable domain DSGVTQTPKHLITATGQRVTLRCSPRSGDLSVYWYQQSLDQGLQFLIQYYNGEERAKGNILERFSAQQFPDLHSELNLSSLELGDSALYFCASSVYTGELFFGEGSRLTVL.